The T cell receptor beta chain under discussion was sequenced for a study of T cell responses to AZD1222 COVID-19 vaccine. With regard to this clone: Its antigen is still unknown.

Overall study results and limits: Clonal diversity was possibly underestimated; the donors were predominantly white British and more often female.

Sequencing used immunoSEQ multiplex PCR; TCRdb keeps in-frame clones, though not all of them. The table records around 97,000 clones, around nine tenths of them present only once. The source is an adult in good health. Material: peripheral blood, obtained on day 0 of AZD1222 vaccination.

The DNA for the CDR3 is TGTGCCAGCAGCCCCCCGCCCACTAATGAAAAACTGTTTTTT. Its translation is CASSPPPTNEKLFF. The chain couples TRBV7-2 to TRBJ1-4, with D uncertain. V lost 5 bases to trimming and J lost 2 bases, with 9 bases between them. The CDR3 is 14 residues long. The germline CDR1 and CDR2 sequences are SGHTA and FQGNSA.